A selection of T cell receptor beta chains follows, all from one sample in a study of T cell responses to AZD1222 COVID-19 vaccine. The assay was immunoSEQ multiplex PCR, and TCRdb's table has in-frame clones only and misses some. Of about 140,000 clones listed, under 95% were seen once; the top ten hold 2.8%. The sequencing here drew on peripheral blood, taken on day 0 of AZD1222 vaccination. Receptor source: an adult in good health. The CDR3 runs from the conserved cysteine through the conserved F or W. A D gene is named only where the DNA matches it firmly. The size field is filled for only some rows; it gives once, few, many or a size class.

clone_size	v_call	d_call	j_call	cdr3_aa	cdr3_nt
-	TRBV2	-	TRBJ2-3	CASLAGLTDTQYF	TGTGCCAGCCTCGCGGGCCTCACGGATACGCAGTATTTT
-	TRBV12-1	-	TRBJ2-7	CASSSGVNSYEQYF	TGTGCCAGCAGCTCGGGAGTAAACTCCTACGAGCAGTACTTC
-	TRBV7-2	-	TRBJ2-3	CASSWRFGEGGDTQYF	TGTGCCAGCAGCTGGCGGTTCGGGGAGGGGGGAGATACGCAGTATTTT
-	TRBV10-3	-	TRBJ1-1	CAIRRENTEAFF	TGTGCCATCCGGCGGGAGAACACTGAAGCTTTCTTT
once	TRBV4-3	-	TRBJ1-2	CASSQGEENYGYTF	TGCGCCAGCAGCCAAGGGGAGGAGAACTATGGCTACACCTTC
-	TRBV28	TRBD2	TRBJ2-3	CATTTSDTQYF	TGTGCCACTACGACTAGCGATACGCAGTATTTT
-	TRBV5-1	TRBD1	TRBJ2-7	CASSITGAIDEQYF	TGCGCCAGCAGCATTACAGGGGCGATCGACGAGCAGTACTTC
-	TRBV28	-	TRBJ1-2	CASSPSFGYTF	TGTGCCAGCAGTCCCTCGTTTGGCTACACCTTC
-	TRBV27	TRBD1	TRBJ2-5	CASSSGQGNWETQYF	TGTGCCAGCAGTTCGGGACAGGGGAATTGGGAGACCCAGTACTTC
-	TRBV19	-	TRBJ1-1	CASSIFAGQGAFF	TGTGCCAGTAGTATTTTTGCGGGGCAAGGAGCTTTCTTT
-	TRBV2	-	TRBJ2-7	CASSRKGYEQYF	TGTGCCAGCAGTCGTAAGGGCTACGAGCAGTACTTC
-	TRBV19	-	TRBJ2-1	CASSILSRVNEQFF	TGTGCCAGTAGTATTTTAAGCCGGGTCAATGAGCAGTTCTTC
-	TRBV18	-	TRBJ1-2	CASSPSSGYTF	TGTGCCAGCTCACCATCCAGCGGCTACACCTTC
-	TRBV11-3	-	TRBJ2-7	CASGQDLWEQYF	TGTGCCAGCGGGCAGGACCTTTGGGAGCAGTACTTC
-	TRBV6-6	-	TRBJ1-1	CASSYSNTEAFF	TGTGCCAGCAGTTACTCCAACACTGAAGCTTTCTTT
once	TRBV11-3	-	TRBJ2-3	CASSPAGTLTDTQYF	TGTGCCAGCAGCCCGGCGGGGACATTAACTGATACGCAGTATTTT
-	TRBV30	-	TRBJ1-1	CAWSRQAPNTEAFF	TGTGCCTGGAGTCGGCAGGCCCCGAACACTGAAGCTTTCTTT
-	TRBV29-1	-	TRBJ2-2	CSANPGRGTGELFF	TGCAGCGCCAACCCGGGCCGGGGCACCGGGGAGCTGTTTTTT
-	TRBV28	-	TRBJ1-1	CASSFSALGFYVKMNTEAFF	TGTGCCAGCAGTTTCTCGGCTCTTGGGTTCTACGTCAAAATGAACACTGAAGCTTTCTTT
-	TRBV2	-	TRBJ2-3	CASRGVSVTDTQYF	TGTGCCAGCAGGGGGGTGTCGGTCACAGATACGCAGTATTTT